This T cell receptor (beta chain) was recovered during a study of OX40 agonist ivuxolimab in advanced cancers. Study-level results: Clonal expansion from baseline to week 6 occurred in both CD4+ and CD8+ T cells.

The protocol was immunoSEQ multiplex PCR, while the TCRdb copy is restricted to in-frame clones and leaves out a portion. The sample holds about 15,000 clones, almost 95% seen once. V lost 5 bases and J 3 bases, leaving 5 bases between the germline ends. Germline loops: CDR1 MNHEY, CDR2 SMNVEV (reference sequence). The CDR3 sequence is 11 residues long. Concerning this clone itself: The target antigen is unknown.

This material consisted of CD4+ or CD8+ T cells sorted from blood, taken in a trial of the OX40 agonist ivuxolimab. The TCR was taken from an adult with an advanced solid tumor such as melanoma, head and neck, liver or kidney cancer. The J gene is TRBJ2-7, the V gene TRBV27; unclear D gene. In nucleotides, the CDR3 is TGTGCCAGCAGTACACACTACGAGCAGTACTTC. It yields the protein CASSTHYEQYF.